The present T cell receptor beta chain was sequenced within a study of shared clonotypes between healthy human individuals. Study-level points and caveats: Sequencing depth was expected to affect clonotype sharing among donors. Sampling was confined to blood; repertoires within tissues likely differ.

The repertoire was sequenced with immunoSEQ multiplex PCR; TCRdb's copy has only in-frame clones and lacks some. Of almost 700,000 clones detected, about 91% appear once; the ten largest clones hold about 24%. This clone was found once. Its antigen is unknown. Cells designated naive CD8 were CD45RO-negative and were positively selected for CCR7, with terminally differentiated effector memory CD45RA+ cells excluded. The source material was naive CD8+ T cells sorted from blood. This clonotype originated in a man aged 25 to 45 in good health.

The CDR3 bases are TGCGCCAGCAGCCGGGGGGTGCCGGGTGAGCAGTTCTTC. Translating it yields CASSRGVPGEQFF. This chain links TRBV4-1 with TRBJ2-1; D may be TRBD2 (6 bases). V was pared by 4 bases and J by 9 bases, with 13 bases between. The CDR3 runs 13 residues. Germline values: CDR1 MGHRA, CDR2 YSYEKL.